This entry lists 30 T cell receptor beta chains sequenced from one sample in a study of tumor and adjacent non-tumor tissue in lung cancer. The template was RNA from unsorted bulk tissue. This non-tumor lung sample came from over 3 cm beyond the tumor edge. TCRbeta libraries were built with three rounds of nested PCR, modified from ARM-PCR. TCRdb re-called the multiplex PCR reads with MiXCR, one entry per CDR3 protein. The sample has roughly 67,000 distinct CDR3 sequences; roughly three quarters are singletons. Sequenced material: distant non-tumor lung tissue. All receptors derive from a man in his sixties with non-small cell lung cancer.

The CDR3 is CSVERVNTEAFF. The CDR3 region has the DNA TGCAGCGTAGAAAGGGTAAACACTGAAGCTTTCTTT. The chain has TRBV29-1 and TRBJ1-1; no firm D call. Trimming pared 6 bases from V and 2 bases from J, leaving 10 bases between. The V gene's germline CDR1 is SQVTM and CDR2 ANQGSEA. The CDR3 has 12 residues.

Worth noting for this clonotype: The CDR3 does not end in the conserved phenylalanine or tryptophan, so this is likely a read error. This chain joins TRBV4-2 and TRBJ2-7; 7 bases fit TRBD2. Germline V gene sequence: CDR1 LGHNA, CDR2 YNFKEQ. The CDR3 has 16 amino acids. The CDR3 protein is CVSTQEGAGASYEQYL. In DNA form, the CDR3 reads TGTGTCAGCACCCAAGAAGGGGCGGGAGCGTCCTACGAGCAGTACCTC.

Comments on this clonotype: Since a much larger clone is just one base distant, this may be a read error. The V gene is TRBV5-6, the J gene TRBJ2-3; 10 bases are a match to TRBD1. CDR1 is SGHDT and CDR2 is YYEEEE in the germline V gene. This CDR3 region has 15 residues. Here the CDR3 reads CAGSFRQGAADTQYF. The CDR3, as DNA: TGTGCCGGCAGCTTTCGACAGGGGGCTGCAGATACGCAGTATTTT.

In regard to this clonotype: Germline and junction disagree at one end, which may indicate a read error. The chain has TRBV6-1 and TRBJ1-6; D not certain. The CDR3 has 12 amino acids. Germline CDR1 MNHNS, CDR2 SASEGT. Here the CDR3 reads CASSDRRSPFHF. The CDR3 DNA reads TGTGCCAGCAGTGATCGACGTTCACCCTTCCACTTT.

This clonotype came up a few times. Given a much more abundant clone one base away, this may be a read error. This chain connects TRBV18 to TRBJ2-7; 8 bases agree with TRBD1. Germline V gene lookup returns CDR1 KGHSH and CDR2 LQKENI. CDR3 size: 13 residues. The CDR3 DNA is TGTGTCAGCTCACAGACAGGGGTGGACGAGCAGTACTTC. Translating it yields CVSSQTGVDEQYF.

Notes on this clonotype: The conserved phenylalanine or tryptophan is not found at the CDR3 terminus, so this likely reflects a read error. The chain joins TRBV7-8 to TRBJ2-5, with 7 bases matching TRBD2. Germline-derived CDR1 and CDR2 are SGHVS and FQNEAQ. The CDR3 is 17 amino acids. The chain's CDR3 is CASSLVGGNRFQETQYL. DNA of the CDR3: TGTGCCAGCAGCTTAGTGGGGGGGAATCGGTTCCAAGAGACTCAGTACCTC.

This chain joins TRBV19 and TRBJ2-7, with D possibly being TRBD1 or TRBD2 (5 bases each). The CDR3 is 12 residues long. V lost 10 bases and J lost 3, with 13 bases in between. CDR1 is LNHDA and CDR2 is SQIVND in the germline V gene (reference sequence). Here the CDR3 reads CATGIGVYEQYF. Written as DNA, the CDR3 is TGTGCCACCGGGATAGGGGTCTACGAGCAGTACTTC.

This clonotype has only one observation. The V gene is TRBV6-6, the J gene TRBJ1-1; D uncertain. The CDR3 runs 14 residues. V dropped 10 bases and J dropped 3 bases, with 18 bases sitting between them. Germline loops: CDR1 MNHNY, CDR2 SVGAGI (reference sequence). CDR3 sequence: CANTSRRADTEAFF. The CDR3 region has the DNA TGTGCCAACACCTCTAGAAGGGCGGACACTGAAGCTTTCTTT.

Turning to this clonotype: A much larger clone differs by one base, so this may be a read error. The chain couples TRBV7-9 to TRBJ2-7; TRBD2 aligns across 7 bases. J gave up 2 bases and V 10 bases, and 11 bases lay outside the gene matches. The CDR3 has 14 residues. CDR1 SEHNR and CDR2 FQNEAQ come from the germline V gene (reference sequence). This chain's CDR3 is CAITLMGGAYEQYF. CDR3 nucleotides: TGTGCCATCACCCTTATGGGGGGGGCCTACGAGCAGTACTTC.

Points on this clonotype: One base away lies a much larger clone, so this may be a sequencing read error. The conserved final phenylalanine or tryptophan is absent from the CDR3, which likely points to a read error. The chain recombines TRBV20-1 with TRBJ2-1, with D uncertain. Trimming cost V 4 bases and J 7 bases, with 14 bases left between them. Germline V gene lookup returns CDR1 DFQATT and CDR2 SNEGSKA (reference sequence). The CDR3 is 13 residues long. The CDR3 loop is CSATLGVWNEQFV. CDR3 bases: TGCAGTGCTACACTTGGGGTCTGGAATGAGCAGTTCGTC.

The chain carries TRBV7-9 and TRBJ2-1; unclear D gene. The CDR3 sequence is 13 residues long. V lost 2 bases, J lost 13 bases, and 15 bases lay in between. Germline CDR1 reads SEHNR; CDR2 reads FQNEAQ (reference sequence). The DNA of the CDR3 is TGTGCCAGCAGCTTACGGAATTACGCTGATCAGTTCTTC. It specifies CASSLRNYADQFF.

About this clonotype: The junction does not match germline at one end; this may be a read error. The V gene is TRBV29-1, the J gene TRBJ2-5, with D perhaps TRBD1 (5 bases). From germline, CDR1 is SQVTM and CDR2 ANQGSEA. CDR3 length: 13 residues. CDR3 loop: CGVETGVQVTQYF. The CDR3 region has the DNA TGCGGCGTCGAAACAGGTGTACAAGTGACCCAGTACTTC. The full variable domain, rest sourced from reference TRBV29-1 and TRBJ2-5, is SAVISQKPSRDICQRGTSLTIQCQVDSQVTMMFWYRQQPGQSLTLIATANQGSEATYESGFVIDKFPISRPNLTFSTLTVSNMSPEDSSIYLCGVETGVQVTQYFGPGTRLLVL.

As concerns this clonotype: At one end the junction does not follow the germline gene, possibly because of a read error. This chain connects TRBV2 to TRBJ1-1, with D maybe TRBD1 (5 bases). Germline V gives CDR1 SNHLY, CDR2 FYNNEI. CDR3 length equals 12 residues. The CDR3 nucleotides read TGTGCCGGCAACCAGGGTAACACTGAAACTTTCTTT. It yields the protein CAGNQGNTETFF.

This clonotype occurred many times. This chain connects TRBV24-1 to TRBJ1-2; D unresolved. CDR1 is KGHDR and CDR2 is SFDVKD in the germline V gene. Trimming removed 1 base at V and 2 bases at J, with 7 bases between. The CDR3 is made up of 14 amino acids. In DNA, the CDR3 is TGTGCCACCAGTGATTTCTCTGGGAACTATGGCTACACCTTC. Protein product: CATSDFSGNYGYTF.

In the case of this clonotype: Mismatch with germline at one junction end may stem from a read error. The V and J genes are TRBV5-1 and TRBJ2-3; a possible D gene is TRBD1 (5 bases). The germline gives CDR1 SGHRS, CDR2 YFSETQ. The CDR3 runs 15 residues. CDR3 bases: TGCGCCACCAGCTTGGGGCTTTCTAGCACAGATACGCAGTATTTT. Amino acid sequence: CATSLGLSSTDTQYF. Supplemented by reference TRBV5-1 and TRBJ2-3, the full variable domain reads KAGVTQTPRYLIKTRGQQVTLSCSPISGHRSVSWYQQTPGQGLQFLFEYFSETQRNKGNFPGRFSGRQFSNSRSEMNVSTLELGDSALYLCATSLGLSSTDTQYFGPGTRLTVL.

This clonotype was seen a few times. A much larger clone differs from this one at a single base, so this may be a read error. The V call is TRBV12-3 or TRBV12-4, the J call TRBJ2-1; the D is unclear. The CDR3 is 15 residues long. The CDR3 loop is CASRPGRPSYNKQFF. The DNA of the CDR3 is TGTGCCAGCAGGCCTGGGCGGCCTTCCTACAATAAGCAGTTCTTC.

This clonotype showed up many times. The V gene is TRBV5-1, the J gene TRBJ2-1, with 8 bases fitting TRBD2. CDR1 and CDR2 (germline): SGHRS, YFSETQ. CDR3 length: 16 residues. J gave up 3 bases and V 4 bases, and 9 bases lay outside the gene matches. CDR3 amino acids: CASSPRGREVYNEQFF. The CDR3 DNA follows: TGCGCCAGCAGCCCGCGGGGGCGGGAGGTCTACAATGAGCAGTTCTTC.

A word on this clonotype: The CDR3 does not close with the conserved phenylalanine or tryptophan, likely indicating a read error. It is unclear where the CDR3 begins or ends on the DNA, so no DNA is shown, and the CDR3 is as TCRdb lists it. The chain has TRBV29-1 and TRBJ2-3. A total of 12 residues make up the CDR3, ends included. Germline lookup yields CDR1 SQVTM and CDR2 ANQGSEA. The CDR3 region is CSVEGMRDTLYS.

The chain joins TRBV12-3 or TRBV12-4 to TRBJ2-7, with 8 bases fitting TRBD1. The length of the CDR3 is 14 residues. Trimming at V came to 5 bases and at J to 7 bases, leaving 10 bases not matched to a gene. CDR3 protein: CASSRGQGLLEQYF. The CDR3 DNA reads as TGTGCCAGCAGTCGAGGACAGGGCCTCTTAGAGCAGTACTTC.

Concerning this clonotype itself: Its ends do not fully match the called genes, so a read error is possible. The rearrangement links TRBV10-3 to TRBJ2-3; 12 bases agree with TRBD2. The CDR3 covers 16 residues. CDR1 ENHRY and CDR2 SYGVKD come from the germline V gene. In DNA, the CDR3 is TGTGCCGTCAGGGGAAGGACTAGCGGGGACACAGATACGCAATATTTT. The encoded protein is CAVRGRTSGDTDTQYF.

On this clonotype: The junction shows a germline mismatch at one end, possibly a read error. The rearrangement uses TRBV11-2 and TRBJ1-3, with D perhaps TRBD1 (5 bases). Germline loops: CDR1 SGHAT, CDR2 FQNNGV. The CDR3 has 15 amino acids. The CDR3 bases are TGTGCCAACAGCTCCATGACAGTTATTGGAAACACCATATATTTT. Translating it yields CANSSMTVIGNTIYF.

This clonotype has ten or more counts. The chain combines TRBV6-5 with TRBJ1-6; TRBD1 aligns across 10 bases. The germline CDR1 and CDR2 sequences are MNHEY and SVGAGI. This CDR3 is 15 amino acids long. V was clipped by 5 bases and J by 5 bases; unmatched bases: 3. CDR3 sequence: CASSTGTGDNSPLHF. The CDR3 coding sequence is TGTGCCAGCAGTACCGGGACAGGGGATAATTCACCCCTCCACTTT.

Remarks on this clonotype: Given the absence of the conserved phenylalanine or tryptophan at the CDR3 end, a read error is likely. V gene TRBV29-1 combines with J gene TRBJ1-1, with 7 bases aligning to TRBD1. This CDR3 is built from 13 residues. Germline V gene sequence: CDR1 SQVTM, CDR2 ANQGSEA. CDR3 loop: CSASAGGNTEAFL. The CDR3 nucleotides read TGCAGCGCCTCGGCAGGGGGGAACACTGAGGCTTTCCTT.

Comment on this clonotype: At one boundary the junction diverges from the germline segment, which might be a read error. The CDR3 DNA sequence: TGTGCCAGCAGTTACCCAGGGACAGTCACGGATACGCATTATTTT. This translates into CASSYPGTVTDTHYF. The gene calls are TRBV6-2 or TRBV6-3 and TRBJ2-3; 7 bases map to TRBD1. The CDR3 is made up of 15 amino acids. CDR1 and CDR2 (germline): MNHEY, SVGEGT.

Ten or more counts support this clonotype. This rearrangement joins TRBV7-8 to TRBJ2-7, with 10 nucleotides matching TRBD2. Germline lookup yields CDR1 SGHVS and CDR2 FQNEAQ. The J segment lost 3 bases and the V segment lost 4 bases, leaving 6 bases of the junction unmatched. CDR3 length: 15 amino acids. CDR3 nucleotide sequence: TGTGCCAGCAGCTCTTTAGCGGGAGGAAGCTACGAGCAGTACTTC. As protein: CASSSLAGGSYEQYF.

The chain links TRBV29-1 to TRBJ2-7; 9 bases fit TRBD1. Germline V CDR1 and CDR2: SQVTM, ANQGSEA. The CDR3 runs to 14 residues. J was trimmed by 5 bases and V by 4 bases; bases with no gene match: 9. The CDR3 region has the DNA TGCAGCGTTGCAACACAGGGGGCCCGCAACGAGCAGTACTTC. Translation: CSVATQGARNEQYF.

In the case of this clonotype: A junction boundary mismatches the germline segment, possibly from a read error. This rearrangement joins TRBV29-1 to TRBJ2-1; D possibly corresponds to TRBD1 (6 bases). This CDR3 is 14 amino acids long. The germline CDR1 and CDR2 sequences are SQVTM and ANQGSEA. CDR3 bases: TGCAGCGTTGATAGGGGGAGCCCCTACAATGAGCAATTCTTC. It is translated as CSVDRGSPYNEQFF.

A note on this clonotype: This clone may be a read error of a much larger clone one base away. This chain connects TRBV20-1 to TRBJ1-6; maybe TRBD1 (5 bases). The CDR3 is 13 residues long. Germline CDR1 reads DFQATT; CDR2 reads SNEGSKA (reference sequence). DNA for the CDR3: TGCAGTGCTAGTAATCAGGGATCTTCACACCTCCACTTT. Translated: CSASNQGSSHLHF.

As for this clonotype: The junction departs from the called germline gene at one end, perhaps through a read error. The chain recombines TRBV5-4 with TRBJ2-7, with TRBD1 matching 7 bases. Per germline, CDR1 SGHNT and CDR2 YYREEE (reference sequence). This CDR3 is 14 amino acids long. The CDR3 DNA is TGTGCCAGTAGCTCACAGGGGAGCCCCTACGAGCAGTACTTC. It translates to CASSSQGSPYEQYF.

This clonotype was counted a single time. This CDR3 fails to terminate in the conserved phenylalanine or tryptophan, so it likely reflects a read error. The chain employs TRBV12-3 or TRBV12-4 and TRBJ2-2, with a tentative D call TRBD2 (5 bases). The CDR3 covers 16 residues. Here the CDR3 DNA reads TGTGCCAGCGGTTTAGGAGGAGGCCGAGTCACCGGGGAGCTGTTTTAT. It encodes CASGLGGGRVTGELFY.